This T cell receptor (beta chain) was recorded in a study of blood T cell repertoires in COVID-19. The data were produced by immunoSEQ multiplex PCR, yet TCRdb's version contains in-frame clones alone and is incomplete. The table lists 150,000 to 200,000 clones, approximately 86% of them singletons. The length of the CDR3 is 14 residues. V lost 3 bases and J 1 base, leaving 6 bases between the germline ends. CDR1 LNHNV and CDR2 YYDKDF come from the germline V gene (reference sequence). The sequenced material came from peripheral blood. This chain connects TRBV15 to TRBJ1-4; D call uncertain. The sequence derives from a woman aged 40 to 50 with COVID-19, enrolled during active disease. CDR3 nucleotides: TGTGCCACCAGCAGCAGTGTAACTAATGAAAAACTGTTTTTT. Its protein product is CATSSSVTNEKLFF.